Following are 6 T cell receptor beta chains from one sample sequenced in a study of blood T cell repertoires in COVID-19. The data were produced by immunoSEQ multiplex PCR, yet TCRdb's version contains in-frame clones alone and is incomplete. The sample lists about 240,000 clones; around 80% were seen once. The sample consisted of peripheral blood. These receptors came from a woman younger than 30 with acute or convalescent COVID-19.

This sequence joins TRBV30 and TRBJ1-2, with D uncertain. CDR3 length: 13 residues. Germline lookup yields CDR1 GTSNPN and CDR2 SVGIG (reference sequence). V shed 2 bases and J shed 1 base, with 8 bases lying between them. The CDR3 spells CAWSYDINYGYTF. CDR3 nucleotides: TGTGCCTGGAGTTATGACATTAACTATGGCTACACCTTC.

The chain links TRBV19 to TRBJ1-1; TRBD1 is a possible D gene (5 bases). The CDR3 loop spans 15 amino acids. Trimming cost V 7 bases and J 3 bases, with 18 bases left between them. Germline CDR1 and CDR2: LNHDA and SQIVND (reference sequence). The CDR3: CASTQTGGIDTEAFF. The CDR3 DNA reads TGTGCCAGTACCCAGACGGGGGGAATAGACACTGAAGCTTTCTTT.

The V gene is TRBV3-1 (or the pseudogene TRBV3-2), the J gene TRBJ1-3; no clear D gene. CDR1 and CDR2 from the germline V gene are LGHDT and YNNKEL (reference sequence). The V gene lost 2 bases and the J gene lost 2 bases, with 10 bases spanning the gap. The length of the CDR3 is 15 residues. For the CDR3, the DNA is TGTGCCAGCAGCCAATTTAGCCTAACTGGAAACACCATATATTTT. Protein: CASSQFSLTGNTIYF.

The CDR3 here is CASSPTGQGPDTQYF. In DNA, the CDR3 is TGTGCCAGCTCACCGACGGGACAGGGGCCAGATACGCAGTATTTT. The chain employs TRBV18 and TRBJ2-3; TRBD1 matches at 10 bases. The germline gives CDR1 KGHSH, CDR2 LQKENI. This CDR3 region has 15 residues. Trimming took 3 bases from V and 4 from J; bases not matched to a gene: 4.

The rearrangement joins TRBV4-3 to TRBJ2-7; possibly TRBD1 for D (6 bases). Germline V CDR1 and CDR2: LGHNA, YSLEER. The V end was cut by 6 bases, the J end by 4 bases, with 13 bases between. The CDR3 is 13 residues long. CDR3 in amino acids: CASSWGRGYEQYF. Here the CDR3 DNA reads TGCGCCAGCAGTTGGGGCAGGGGTTACGAGCAGTACTTC.

This chain links TRBV7-2 with TRBJ1-4, with a weak D call TRBD1 (6 bases). The length of the CDR3 is 15 residues. The germline CDR1 and CDR2 sequences are SGHTA and FQGNSA. Trimming stripped 1 base from V and 4 bases from J, with 10 bases between. Here the CDR3 reads CASSLGSGVNEKLFF. The CDR3, as DNA: TGTGCCAGCAGCTTAGGGTCAGGGGTTAATGAAAAACTGTTTTTT.